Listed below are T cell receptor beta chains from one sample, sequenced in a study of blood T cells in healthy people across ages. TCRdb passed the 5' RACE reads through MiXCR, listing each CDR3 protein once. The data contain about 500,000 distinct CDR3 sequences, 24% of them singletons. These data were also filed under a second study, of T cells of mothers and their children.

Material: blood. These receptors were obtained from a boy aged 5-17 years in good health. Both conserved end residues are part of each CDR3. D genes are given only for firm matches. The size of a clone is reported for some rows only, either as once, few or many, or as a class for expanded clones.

TGCAGCGTGGGACTAGCTCCGAATGAGCAGTTCTTC CSVGLAPNEQFF TRBJ2-1 TRBD2 TRBV29-1 few
TGTGCCAGCGTACAGGGGGCCCAAGAGACCCAGTACTTC CASVQGAQETQYF TRBJ2-5 TRBD1 TRBV6-6 .
TGTGCCAGCAGCGCCCATACTCAGGGGGCATCAGAGACCCAGTACTTC CASSAHTQGASETQYF TRBJ2-5 TRBD1 TRBV9 .
TGTGCCAGCAGCACCGGACGTTCTAACTATGGCTACACCTTC CASSTGRSNYGYTF TRBJ1-2 . TRBV21-1 few
TGTGCCAGCAGGGGACAGGGCGACACTGAAGCTTTCTTT CASRGQGDTEAFF TRBJ1-1 TRBD1 TRBV27 few
TGTGCCAGCAGCCCTGAGGGACTAGCGGACAATGAGCAGTTCTTC CASSPEGLADNEQFF TRBJ2-1 TRBD2 TRBV11-1 .
TGTGCCAGCAGACCCCGACAGGGGGCCAATCAGCCCCAGCATTTT CASRPRQGANQPQHF TRBJ1-5 TRBD1 TRBV6-5 few
TGTGCCAGCAGTCCAGACACCTACTACGAGCAGTACTTC CASSPDTYYEQYF TRBJ2-7 . TRBV2 .
TGCGCCAGCAGCCAGGACACAGGGGCGTCCATCTACGAGCAGTACTTC CASSQDTGASIYEQYF TRBJ2-7 TRBD1 TRBV4-3 .
TGTGCCAGCAGCATAATAGCGGGAGGGCCCAACGAGCAGTACTTC CASSIIAGGPNEQYF TRBJ2-7 TRBD2 TRBV7-2 few
TGTGCCATCAGTGAGTCGGGGAAGGGAGAGACCCAGTACTTC CAISESGKGETQYF TRBJ2-5 . TRBV10-3 .
TGTGCCAGTAGTACCGGACTAAATGAGCAGTTCTTC CASSTGLNEQFF TRBJ2-1 . TRBV19 few
TGTGCCATTAAGGCCGGGACAGGGCCCGAAAAACTGTTTTTT CAIKAGTGPEKLFF TRBJ1-4 TRBD1 TRBV10-3 .
TGTGCCAGCAGTGACGAAGGGGGGGGCAGTTCACCCCTCCACTTT CASSDEGGGSSPLHF TRBJ1-6 . TRBV28 few
TGTGCCAGCAGGATAGGGGAGGAACTGTTTTTT CASRIGEELFF TRBJ1-4 . TRBV5-6 .
TGTGCCAGCAGCTTAGCTCAAGGGGCCAGCACTGAAGCTTTCTTT CASSLAQGASTEAFF TRBJ1-1 . TRBV7-9 .
TGTGCCAGCAGCCAAGATGTAGCGGGAAGCACCGGGGAGCTGTTTTTT CASSQDVAGSTGELFF TRBJ2-2 TRBD2 TRBV4-2 few
TGCGCCAGCAGGTTCTCGGGACTCAGCACAGATACGCAGTATTTT CASRFSGLSTDTQYF TRBJ2-3 . TRBV5-1 .
TGTGCTAGTGCCTCCTCCGCGAGGGCGAATGGCTACACCTTC CASASSARANGYTF TRBJ1-2 . TRBV12-5 .
TGTGCCAGCAGTTACGACAGTGCCTACGAGCAGTACTTC CASSYDSAYEQYF TRBJ2-7 . TRBV6-2/TRBV6-3 .
TGCAGTGCTAGAGGGGAGGGGGGCCGGGATTTCTTT CSARGEGGRDFF TRBJ1-1 . TRBV20-1 .
TGTGCCAGCAGTAAGAATCTGGGTACCTACGAGCAGTACTTC CASSKNLGTYEQYF TRBJ2-7 . TRBV6-5 few
TGTGCCAGCAGCCGGATAATGGGTGGGGCCTTCCACTTT CASSRIMGGAFHF TRBJ1-6 . TRBV12-3/TRBV12-4 few
TGTGCCAGCAGCTTATCCAGGGCTGGGAACATTCAGTACTTC CASSLSRAGNIQYF TRBJ2-4 . TRBV7-8 .
TGTGCCAGCAGCTCTAATGAACCTAACCACTACCTGCAGTACTTC CASSSNEPNHYLQYF TRBJ2-7 . TRBV13 .
TGCGCCAGCAGCTTGATGGGACTAGCGGCCTACGAGCAGTACTTC CASSLMGLAAYEQYF TRBJ2-7 TRBD2 TRBV5-1 few
TGCAGCGTTGAACTACCGCTGAACACTGAAGCTTTCTTT CSVELPLNTEAFF TRBJ1-1 . TRBV29-1 .
TGTGCCAGCAGCTTAGGGCCCGGCGGGAGGGCCGTAGATACGCAGTATTTT CASSLGPGGRAVDTQYF TRBJ2-3 TRBD2 TRBV7-3 .
TGCGCCAGCAGCCCCCCGGGCGGGGTTTACGAGCAGTACTTC CASSPPGGVYEQYF TRBJ2-7 . TRBV5-1 many
TGTGCCAGCAACCCTAGCGGGAGAGGGGAGAAACAGGAGGTGGGCTACGAGCAGTACTTC CASNPSGRGEKQEVGYEQYF TRBJ2-7 TRBD2 TRBV27 .
TGTGCCAGCAGTGACTCCGGGGGGCGGGCAGATACGCAGTATTTT CASSDSGGRADTQYF TRBJ2-3 . TRBV6-4 .
TGTGCCTCCTGGGGAACAGGGGGCGGTAGGACTGAAGCTTTCTTT CASWGTGGGRTEAFF TRBJ1-1 TRBD1 TRBV28 few
TGTGCCAGCAGTGAACGGCCATCGAACACCGGGGAGCTGTTTTTT CASSERPSNTGELFF TRBJ2-2 . TRBV25-1 .
TGCAGCGTTGAAAGGGGACAGGGGGTATGGGAGACCCAGTACTTC CSVERGQGVWETQYF TRBJ2-5 TRBD1 TRBV29-1 few